The 26 T cell receptor beta chains given below trace back to one sample, sequenced in a study of blood T cell repertoires in COVID-19. Profiling relied on immunoSEQ multiplex PCR, and the TCRdb table lists in-frame clones only, not all of them. This table holds 200,000 or so clones, 85% to 90% found once. Sequenced material: PBMCs or T cells enriched from blood (not recorded which). The receptors shown here come from a woman between 18 and 29 years old in a cohort exposed to, infected with or recovered from COVID-19 (not recorded which).

The V and J genes are TRBV19 and TRBJ2-4, with a weak D call TRBD2 (6 bases). Germline lookup yields CDR1 LNHDA and CDR2 SQIVND (reference sequence). The CDR3 length is 15 residues. The V end was cut by 3 bases, the J end by 5 bases, with 14 bases between. CDR3 DNA sequence: TGTGCCAGTAGTATTGGAGGGTTCGGTGAAAACATTCAGTACTTC. Translating gives CASSIGGFGENIQYF.

This clone was seen only a few times. V is TRBV2 and J is TRBJ2-4; the D gene is possibly TRBD1 (6 bases). There are 13 residues in the CDR3. The V end was cut by 7 bases, the J end by 3 bases, with 10 bases between. The germline V gene has CDR1 SNHLY and CDR2 FYNNEI. CDR3 DNA sequence: TGTGCCAGCATTAAACAGGGCAAAAACATTCAGTACTTC. It specifies CASIKQGKNIQYF.

The chain has TRBV5-1 and TRBJ1-5; possible D gene TRBD1, 5 bases. Trimming left V 4 bases short and J 5 bases short, with 19 bases between. From germline, CDR1 is SGHRS and CDR2 YFSETQ. The CDR3 is 16 amino acids. CDR3 in DNA: TGCGCCAGCAGCCCCGGTTCGGGGGATCCAGATCAGCCCCAGCATTTT. This encodes CASSPGSGDPDQPQHF.

This chain connects TRBV10-1 to TRBJ2-7; 12 positions agree with TRBD2. CDR1 and CDR2 from the germline V gene are WNHNN and SYGVQD (reference sequence). The CDR3 runs 14 residues. V was pared by 2 bases and J by 4 bases, with 0 bases of the junction left unmatched. In DNA, the CDR3 is TGCGCCAGCAGTGAGGGACTAGCGGGGTACGAGCAGTACTTC. Amino acid sequence: CASSEGLAGYEQYF.

The genes are TRBV7-3 and TRBJ2-3; the D gene is possibly TRBD1 (7 bases). Germline V CDR1 and CDR2: SGHTA, FQGTGA. The CDR3 loop spans 14 amino acids. V was pared by 3 bases and J by 5 bases, with 12 bases between. CDR3 sequence reads: CASSLRGREDTQYF. As DNA, the CDR3 is TGTGCCAGCAGCTTGAGGGGGCGGGAAGATACGCAGTATTTT.

This clone was seen just once. The CDR3 DNA reads TGTGCCAGCAGCTTGGAAGGAGGGGGCGGGTCACCCCTCCACTTT. Translated: CASSLEGGGGSPLHF. The V and J genes are TRBV5-6 and TRBJ1-6; 7 nucleotides match TRBD1. The CDR3 is 15 residues long. CDR1 is SGHDT, CDR2 YYEEEE, per germline. The V gene end was trimmed by 0 bases and the J gene end by 10 bases; junction bases not matched to a gene: 7.

The V call is TRBV28, the J call TRBJ1-2, with 7 nucleotides matching TRBD1. The CDR3 is 14 residues long. Germline CDR1 reads MDHEN; CDR2 reads SYDVKM. V shed 5 bases and J 6 bases; nucleotides not matched to a gene: 9. CDR3 in amino acids: CASSPLQGKDGYTF. The CDR3, as DNA: TGTGCCAGCAGTCCCCTACAGGGGAAGGATGGCTACACCTTC.

J is TRBJ2-5 and V is TRBV9; D possibly corresponds to TRBD2 (6 bases). Per the germline V gene, CDR1 is SGDLS and CDR2 is YYNGEE. With 0 bases removed from V and 0 bases from J, the gap between germline ends came to 9 bases. The CDR3 loop spans 15 amino acids. The chain's CDR3 is CASSVEGLYQETQYF. DNA for the CDR3: TGTGCCAGCAGCGTAGAGGGACTGTACCAAGAGACCCAGTACTTC.

The genes are TRBV4-1 and TRBJ1-1, with unresolved D. The CDR3 runs to 13 residues. Per the germline V gene, CDR1 is MGHRA and CDR2 is YSYEKL. The V gene lost 4 bases and the J gene lost 7 bases, with 13 bases spanning the gap. The CDR3 region has the DNA TGCGCCAGCAGCCGGGGAGGCCCCGGTGAAGCTTTCTTT. Protein product: CASSRGGPGEAFF.

This clone was detected only a few times. The chain carries TRBV28 and TRBJ1-2, with 8 bases that match TRBD1. After removal of 4 bases from V and 1 base from J, the junction contained 5 bases not matched to a gene. Looked up from germline, CDR1 is MDHEN and CDR2 is SYDVKM. This CDR3 is 15 amino acids long. The CDR3: CASSSTGGFNYGYTF. The CDR3 DNA reads TGTGCCAGCAGTTCAACAGGGGGATTTAACTATGGCTACACCTTC.

This clone has a single count. The chain has TRBV6-5 and TRBJ1-1; D remains unclear. The CDR3 consists of 16 residues. From germline, CDR1 is MNHEY and CDR2 SVGAGI. The V and J ends lost 4 bases and 3 bases respectively, with 18 bases between them. The CDR3 DNA reads as TGTGCCAGCAGTTCGCATCCTGTTTCCTCGGACACTGAAGCTTTCTTT. Protein: CASSSHPVSSDTEAFF.

This clone has a handful of counts. The chain carries TRBV2 and TRBJ2-3; D possibly corresponds to TRBD2 (6 bases). CDR1 is SNHLY, CDR2 FYNNEI, per germline. The CDR3 consists of 17 residues. V shed 0 bases and J shed 5 bases, with 18 bases lying between them. The CDR3 is CASSEAPGGIAVDTQYF. CDR3 bases: TGTGCCAGCAGTGAAGCGCCCGGCGGGATAGCGGTAGATACGCAGTATTTT.

J is TRBJ2-3 and V is TRBV11-2; no firm D call. Germline assignment: CDR1 SGHAT and CDR2 FQNNGV. This CDR3 has 12 amino acids. V lost 7 bases and J 6 bases, leaving 11 bases between the germline ends. The CDR3 sequence is CASTSSRDTQYF. CDR3 DNA: TGTGCCAGCACCTCTTCTAGGGATACGCAGTATTTT.

J is TRBJ2-1 and V is TRBV20-1; TRBD2 might be the D (6 bases). Germline lookup yields CDR1 DFQATT and CDR2 SNEGSKA (reference sequence). Trimming left V 3 bases short and J 7 bases short, with 22 bases between. The length of the CDR3 is 16 residues. This chain's CDR3 is CSASPNRARRGNEQFF. The CDR3 bases are TGCAGTGCTAGTCCAAATCGGGCGCGACGGGGGAATGAGCAGTTCTTC.

The chain links TRBV25-1 to TRBJ2-3, with TRBD2 identical over 7 bases. Germline assignment: CDR1 MGHDK and CDR2 SYGVNS. The junction had 5 bases not matched to a gene; V was cut back by 3 bases and J by 2 bases. The CDR3 covers 15 residues. The DNA of the CDR3 is TGTGCCAGCAGTGAGACCCGGGGGGACACAGATACGCAGTATTTT. Encoded protein: CASSETRGDTDTQYF.

This clone occurred once. V gene TRBV3-1 (or the pseudogene TRBV3-2) combines with J gene TRBJ2-1; 7 positions agree with TRBD2. Looked up from germline, CDR1 is LGHDT and CDR2 is YNNKEL (reference sequence). The CDR3 runs to 14 residues. Trimming at V came to 1 base and at J to 8 bases, leaving 5 bases not matched to a gene. This CDR3 is CASSQVGGVYEQFF. In nucleotides, the CDR3 is TGTGCCAGCAGCCAAGTGGGGGGGGTGTATGAGCAGTTCTTC.

This clone is a singleton in its sample. The V gene is TRBV29-1, the J gene TRBJ2-5, with 7 bases fitting TRBD1. The ends lost 7 bases at V and 1 base at J; junction bases unmatched: 6. In germline, CDR1 is SQVTM, CDR2 ANQGSEA. The CDR3 is 13 amino acids. In DNA, the CDR3 is TGCAGCGGCTCCGGGACAGCCCAAGAGACCCAGTACTTC. Translated: CSGSGTAQETQYF.

The V and J genes are TRBV11-3 and TRBJ1-1; weak D call: TRBD1 (6 bases). This CDR3 comprises 14 residues. The germline gives CDR1 SGHNT, CDR2 YENEEA. Trimming stripped 5 bases from V and 4 bases from J, with 14 bases between. The CDR3 is CASSTQGDSTEAFF. The CDR3 region has the DNA TGTGCCAGCAGCACACAGGGAGATAGCACTGAAGCTTTCTTT.

The rearrangement links TRBV4-1 to TRBJ1-1; D is possibly TRBD1 (5 bases). Germline lookup yields CDR1 MGHRA and CDR2 YSYEKL. CDR3 length: 16 amino acids. The V and J ends lost 4 bases and 0 bases respectively, with 15 bases between them. The CDR3 is CASSPRGDYMNTEAFF. CDR3 sequence (DNA): TGCGCCAGCAGCCCTCGGGGGGACTACATGAACACTGAAGCTTTCTTT.

This clone was counted only a few times. The chain joins TRBV2 to TRBJ1-1; no definite D call. The CDR3 spans 14 residues. The V gene's germline CDR1 is SNHLY and CDR2 FYNNEI. Between the trimmed V and J ends, which lost 3 bases and 1 base, there was a span of 9 bases. The CDR3 coding sequence is TGTGCCAGCAGTGAGGGCCGGGGGAACACTGAAGCTTTCTTT. It codes for CASSEGRGNTEAFF.

This sequence joins TRBV19 and TRBJ2-7; 9 nucleotides agree with TRBD1. CDR3 length: 14 amino acids. Per germline, CDR1 LNHDA and CDR2 SQIVND (reference sequence). V lost 8 bases and J lost 5; bases outside the gene matches: 10. CDR3 amino acids: CASAIEDRGHEQYF. Here the CDR3 DNA reads TGTGCCAGTGCGATTGAGGACAGGGGCCACGAGCAGTACTTC.

The chain joins TRBV11-2 to TRBJ1-6; D remains ambiguous. V shed 3 bases and J shed 10 bases, with 10 bases lying between them. The germline V gene encodes CDR1 SGHAT and CDR2 FQNNGV. This CDR3 is built from 13 residues. The CDR3: CASSFDPGSPLHF. The DNA for the CDR3 is TGTGCCAGCAGCTTCGATCCGGGATCACCCCTCCACTTT.

The genes are TRBV6-5 and TRBJ2-3, with 10 bases fitting TRBD2. This CDR3 has 16 residues. Germline V gene lookup returns CDR1 MNHEY and CDR2 SVGAGI. The junction had 2 bases not matched to a gene; V was cut back by 2 bases and J by 0 bases. The CDR3 nucleotides are TGTGCCAGCAGTTACCGACTAGCGGGCAGCACAGATACGCAGTATTTT. This encodes CASSYRLAGSTDTQYF.

The rearrangement joins TRBV5-1 to TRBJ2-6; a weak D match, TRBD1 (6 bases). This CDR3 region has 15 residues. V shed 7 bases and J shed 4 bases, with 15 bases lying between them. The germline V gene encodes CDR1 SGHRS and CDR2 YFSETQ. The CDR3 DNA reads as TGCGCCAGCGGAGAGGGGGATTTCGGGGCCAACGTCCTGACTTTC. Protein sequence: CASGEGDFGANVLTF.

The chain recombines TRBV19 with TRBJ2-5, with 11 bases that match TRBD2. The V and J ends lost 9 bases and 7 bases, in that order; junction bases with no gene match: 16. CDR1 is LNHDA, CDR2 SQIVND, per germline (reference sequence). The CDR3 sequence is 16 residues long. DNA for the CDR3: TGTGCCAGCGCGGGACTAGCGGACCTGGGGCATAGGACCCAGTACTTC. Translating it yields CASAGLADLGHRTQYF.

The CDR3 sequence: CASSLARQGPTGELFF. CDR3 in DNA: TGCGCCAGCAGCTTGGCCCGACAGGGGCCCACCGGGGAGCTGTTTTTT. J is TRBJ2-2 and V is TRBV5-1; 8 positions match TRBD1. V was pared by 0 bases and J by 4 bases, with 5 bases of the junction left unmatched. Germline CDR1 and CDR2: SGHRS and YFSETQ. The CDR3 consists of 16 residues.